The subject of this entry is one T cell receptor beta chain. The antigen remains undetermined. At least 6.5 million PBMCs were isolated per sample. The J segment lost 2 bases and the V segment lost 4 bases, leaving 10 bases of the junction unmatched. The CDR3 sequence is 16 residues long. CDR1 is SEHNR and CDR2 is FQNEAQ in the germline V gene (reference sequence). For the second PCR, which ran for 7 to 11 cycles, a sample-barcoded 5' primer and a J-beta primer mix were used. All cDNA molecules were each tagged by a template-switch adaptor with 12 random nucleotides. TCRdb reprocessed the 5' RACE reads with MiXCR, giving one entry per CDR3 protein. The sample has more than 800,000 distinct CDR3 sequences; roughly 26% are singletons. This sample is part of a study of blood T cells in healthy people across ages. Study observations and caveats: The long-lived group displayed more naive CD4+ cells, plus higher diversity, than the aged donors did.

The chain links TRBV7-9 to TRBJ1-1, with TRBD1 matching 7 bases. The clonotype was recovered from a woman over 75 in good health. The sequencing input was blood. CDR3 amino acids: CASSYLRGGANTEAFF. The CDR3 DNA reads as TGTGCCAGCAGCTACCTCAGGGGGGGGGCCAACACTGAAGCTTTCTTT.